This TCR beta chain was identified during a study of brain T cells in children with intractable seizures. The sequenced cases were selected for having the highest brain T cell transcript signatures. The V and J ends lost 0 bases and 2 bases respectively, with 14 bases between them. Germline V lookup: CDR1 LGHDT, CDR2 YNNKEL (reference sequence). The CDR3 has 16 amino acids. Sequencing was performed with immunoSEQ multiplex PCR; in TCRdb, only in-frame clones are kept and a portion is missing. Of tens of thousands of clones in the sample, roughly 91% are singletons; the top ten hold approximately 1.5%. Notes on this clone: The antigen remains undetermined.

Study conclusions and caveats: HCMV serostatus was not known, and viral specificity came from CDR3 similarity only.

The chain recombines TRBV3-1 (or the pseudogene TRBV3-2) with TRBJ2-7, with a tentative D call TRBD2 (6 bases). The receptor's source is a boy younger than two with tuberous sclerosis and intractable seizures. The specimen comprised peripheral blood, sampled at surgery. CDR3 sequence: CASSQDGLGGTYEQYF. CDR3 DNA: TGTGCCAGCAGCCAAGATGGTCTCGGCGGGACCTACGAGCAGTACTTC.